One and the same sample provided the 5 T cell receptor beta chains below, sequenced in a study of cytomegalovirus exposure and HLA in healthy donors listed by TCRdb under 2017. The library was made by the immunoSEQ multiplex PCR assay. Imported from immuneACCESS, the table was reduced by TCRdb to in-frame sequences with V and J called. These copies leave out some clones; in studies compared against another copy, an unresolved V gene accounts for under half, and the cause of the remainder is not known. The sample yields about 60,000 clones; 90% to 97% were counted once. The ten largest make up roughly 1.2% of the sample. The sample comprised PBMCs. These receptors all stem from a woman under 30 in good health and CMV-seronegative.

The rearrangement uses TRBV27 and TRBJ1-2; D not resolved. The germline V and J ends were trimmed by 6 bases and 0 bases, with 14 bases remaining between them. Germline CDR1 reads MNHEY; CDR2 reads SMNVEV (reference sequence). The CDR3 contains 15 residues. The CDR3 sequence is CASRPAGNSNYGYTF. In nucleotides, the CDR3 is TGTGCCAGCAGACCGGCGGGGAATTCTAACTATGGCTACACCTTC.

The chain employs TRBV9 and TRBJ1-3, with 7 bases fitting TRBD1. The CDR3 contains 15 residues. Germline-derived CDR1 and CDR2 are SGDLS and YYNGEE. V shed 4 bases and J 0 bases; nucleotides not matched to a gene: 4. CDR3 DNA sequence: TGTGCCAGCAGCTTGACAGGGAGCTCTGGAAACACCATATATTTT. Its translation: CASSLTGSSGNTIYF.

V is TRBV4-1 and J is TRBJ1-4, with TRBD1 identical over 7 bases. Germline trimming cut 1 base from V and 8 bases from J; bases unmatched to any gene: 4. The CDR3 spans 14 residues. The germline V gene has CDR1 MGHRA and CDR2 YSYEKL. CDR3 nucleotide sequence: TGCGCCAGCAGCCAAGGGGCACAGGGGGAAAAACTGTTTTTT. Protein product: CASSQGAQGEKLFF.

This chain links TRBV7-9 with TRBJ1-4; D gene ambiguous. V was clipped by 5 bases and J by 8 bases, with 6 bases between them. This CDR3 contains 11 residues. CDR1 SEHNR and CDR2 FQNEAQ come from the germline V gene (reference sequence). In DNA form, the CDR3 reads TGTGCCAGCAGCATCGGGGAAAAACTGTTTTTT. It codes for CASSIGEKLFF.

The chain joins TRBV5-1 to TRBJ1-4, with 7 positions matching TRBD1. The CDR3 is 19 amino acids. Trimming took 5 bases from V and 2 from J; bases not matched to a gene: 18. Germline V gene lookup returns CDR1 SGHRS and CDR2 YFSETQ. CDR3 protein: CASRIDRPGTASTNEKLFF. DNA for the CDR3: TGCGCCAGCAGGATTGATAGGCCGGGGACAGCGAGTACTAATGAAAAACTGTTTTTT.